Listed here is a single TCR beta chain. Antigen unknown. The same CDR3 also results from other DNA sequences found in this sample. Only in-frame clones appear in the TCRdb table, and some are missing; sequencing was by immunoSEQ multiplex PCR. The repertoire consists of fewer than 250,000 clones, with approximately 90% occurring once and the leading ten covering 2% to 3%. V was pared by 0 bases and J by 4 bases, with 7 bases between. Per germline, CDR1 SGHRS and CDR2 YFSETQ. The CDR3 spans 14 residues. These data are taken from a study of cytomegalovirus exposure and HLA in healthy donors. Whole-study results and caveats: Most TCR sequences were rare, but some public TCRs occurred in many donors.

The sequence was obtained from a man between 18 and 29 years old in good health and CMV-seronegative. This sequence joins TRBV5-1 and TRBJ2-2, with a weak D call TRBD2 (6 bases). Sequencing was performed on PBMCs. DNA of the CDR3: TGCGCCAGCAGCTTGGCCGGGGGCACCGGGGAGCTGTTTTTT. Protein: CASSLAGGTGELFF.